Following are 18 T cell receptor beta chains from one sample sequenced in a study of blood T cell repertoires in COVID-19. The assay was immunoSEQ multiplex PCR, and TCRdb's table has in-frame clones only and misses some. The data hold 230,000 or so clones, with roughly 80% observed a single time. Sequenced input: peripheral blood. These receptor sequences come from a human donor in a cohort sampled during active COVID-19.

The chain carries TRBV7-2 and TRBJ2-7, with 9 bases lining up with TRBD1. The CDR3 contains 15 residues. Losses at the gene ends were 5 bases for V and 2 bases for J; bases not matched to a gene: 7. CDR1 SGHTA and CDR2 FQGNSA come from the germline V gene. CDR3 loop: CASSLSGTGPYEQYF. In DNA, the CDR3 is TGTGCCAGCAGCCTTTCCGGGACAGGGCCCTACGAGCAGTACTTC.

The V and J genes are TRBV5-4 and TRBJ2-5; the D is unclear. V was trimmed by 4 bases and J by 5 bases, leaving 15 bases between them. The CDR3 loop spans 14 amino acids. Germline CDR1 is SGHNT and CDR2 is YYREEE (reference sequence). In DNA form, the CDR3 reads TGTGCCAGCAGCCTCTCAGGTGGCTTGGAGACCCAGTACTTC. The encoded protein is CASSLSGGLETQYF.

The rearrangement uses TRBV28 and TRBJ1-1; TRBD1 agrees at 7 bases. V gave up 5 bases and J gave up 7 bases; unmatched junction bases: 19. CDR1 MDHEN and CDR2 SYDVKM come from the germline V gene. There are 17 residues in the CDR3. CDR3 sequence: CASSPPLGAGGRIEAFF. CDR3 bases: TGTGCCAGCAGTCCTCCGCTGGGGGCAGGGGGAAGAATTGAAGCTTTCTTT.

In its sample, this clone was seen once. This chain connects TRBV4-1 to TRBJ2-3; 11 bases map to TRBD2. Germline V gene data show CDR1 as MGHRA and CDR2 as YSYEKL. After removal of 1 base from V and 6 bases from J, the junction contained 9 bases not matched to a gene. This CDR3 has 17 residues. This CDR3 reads CASSQGWGTSGPDTQYF. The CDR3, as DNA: TGCGCCAGCAGCCAAGGTTGGGGGACTAGCGGTCCCGATACGCAGTATTTT.

The CDR3 loop is CASSFTGGINEKLFF. The CDR3 DNA reads as TGTGCCAGCAGTTTTACAGGGGGCATTAATGAAAAACTGTTTTTT. The chain is built from TRBV6-5 and TRBJ1-4; 9 nucleotides line up with TRBD1. This CDR3 contains 15 residues. Germline V gene data show CDR1 as MNHEY and CDR2 as SVGAGI. J gave up 4 bases and V 4 bases, and 4 bases lay outside the gene matches.

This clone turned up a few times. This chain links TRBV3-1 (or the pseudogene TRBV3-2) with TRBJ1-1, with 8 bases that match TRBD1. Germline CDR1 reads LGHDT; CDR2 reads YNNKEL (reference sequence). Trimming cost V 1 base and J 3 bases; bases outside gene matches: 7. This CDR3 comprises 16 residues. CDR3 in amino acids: CASSQATGVGYTEAFF. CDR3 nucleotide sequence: TGTGCCAGCAGCCAAGCGACAGGGGTAGGATACACTGAAGCTTTCTTT.

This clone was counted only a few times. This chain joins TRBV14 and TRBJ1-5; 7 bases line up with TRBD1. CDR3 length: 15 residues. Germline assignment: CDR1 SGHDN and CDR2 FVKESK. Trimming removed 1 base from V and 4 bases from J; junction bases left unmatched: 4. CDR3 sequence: CASSQGTGRNQPQHF. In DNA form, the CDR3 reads TGTGCCAGCAGCCAAGGGACAGGCCGAAATCAGCCCCAGCATTTT.

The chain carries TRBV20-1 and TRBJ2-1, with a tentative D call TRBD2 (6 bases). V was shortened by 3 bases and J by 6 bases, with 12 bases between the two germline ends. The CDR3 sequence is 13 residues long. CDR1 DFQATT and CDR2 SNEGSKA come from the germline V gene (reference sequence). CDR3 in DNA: TGCAGTGCTAGTAAGGTGGGAGGCAATGAGCAGTTCTTC. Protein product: CSASKVGGNEQFF.

CDR3 bases: TGTGCCAGCAGTCCTGCCCTCGGCCGAGGCGGGCACGAGCAGTACTTC. It yields the protein CASSPALGRGGHEQYF. The chain couples TRBV27 to TRBJ2-7; a weak D match, TRBD2 (5 bases). There are 16 residues in the CDR3. The germline CDR1 and CDR2 sequences are MNHEY and SMNVEV (reference sequence). Trimming cost V 5 bases and J 5 bases, with 22 bases left between them.

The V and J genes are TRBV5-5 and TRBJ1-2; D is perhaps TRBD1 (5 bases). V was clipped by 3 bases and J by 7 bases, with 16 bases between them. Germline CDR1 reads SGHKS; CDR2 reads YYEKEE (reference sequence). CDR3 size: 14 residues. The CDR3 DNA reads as TGTGCCAGCAGCTATGGGGAGGGGATAGGTGGCTACACCTTC. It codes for CASSYGEGIGGYTF.

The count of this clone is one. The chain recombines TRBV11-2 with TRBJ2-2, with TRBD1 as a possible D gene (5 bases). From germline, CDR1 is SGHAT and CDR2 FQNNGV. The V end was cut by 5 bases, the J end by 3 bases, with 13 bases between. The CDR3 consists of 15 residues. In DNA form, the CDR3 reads TGTGCCAGCAGCCAGGGATGGGGCGACACCGGGGAGCTGTTTTTT. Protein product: CASSQGWGDTGELFF.

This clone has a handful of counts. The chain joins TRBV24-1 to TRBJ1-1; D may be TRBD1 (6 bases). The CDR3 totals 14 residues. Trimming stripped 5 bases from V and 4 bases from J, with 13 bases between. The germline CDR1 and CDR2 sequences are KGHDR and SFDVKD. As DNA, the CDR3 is TGTGCCACCAGTGCTACAGGGTTGAGCACTGAAGCTTTCTTT. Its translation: CATSATGLSTEAFF.

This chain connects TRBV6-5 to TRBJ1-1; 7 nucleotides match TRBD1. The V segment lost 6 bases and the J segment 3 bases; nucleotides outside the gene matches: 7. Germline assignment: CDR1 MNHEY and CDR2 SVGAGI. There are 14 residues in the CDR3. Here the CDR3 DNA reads TGTGCCAGCAGACGACAGGGTTTAGACACTGAAGCTTTCTTT. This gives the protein CASRRQGLDTEAFF.

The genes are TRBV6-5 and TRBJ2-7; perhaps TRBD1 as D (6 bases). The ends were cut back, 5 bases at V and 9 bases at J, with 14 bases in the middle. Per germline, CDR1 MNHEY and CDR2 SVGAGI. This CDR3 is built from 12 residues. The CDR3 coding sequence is TGTGCCAGCAGTCCAACAGGGTTGAGGCAGTACTTC. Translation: CASSPTGLRQYF.

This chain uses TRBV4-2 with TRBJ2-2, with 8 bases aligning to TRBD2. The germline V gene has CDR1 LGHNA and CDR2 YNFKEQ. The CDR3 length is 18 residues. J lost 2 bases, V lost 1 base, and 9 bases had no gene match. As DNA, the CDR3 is TGTGCCAGCAGCCAAGCCCTACTAGCGGCTGCTAACACCGGGGAGCTGTTTTTT. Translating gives CASSQALLAAANTGELFF.

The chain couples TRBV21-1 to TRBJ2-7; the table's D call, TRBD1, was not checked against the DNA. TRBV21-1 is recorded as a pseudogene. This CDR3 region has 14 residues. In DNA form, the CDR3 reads TGTGCCAGCAGCTCCCGGGACAGGGAATACGAGCAGTACTTC. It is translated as CASSSRDREYEQYF.

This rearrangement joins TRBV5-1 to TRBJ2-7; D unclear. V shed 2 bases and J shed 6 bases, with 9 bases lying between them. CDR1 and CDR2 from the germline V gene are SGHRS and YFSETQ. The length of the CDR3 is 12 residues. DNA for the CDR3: TGCGCCAGCAGCTTACCCGGGTCCGAGCAGTACTTC. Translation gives CASSLPGSEQYF.

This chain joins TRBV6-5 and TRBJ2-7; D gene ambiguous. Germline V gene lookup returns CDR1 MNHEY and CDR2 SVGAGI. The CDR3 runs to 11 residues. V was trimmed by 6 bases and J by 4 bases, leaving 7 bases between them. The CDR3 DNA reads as TGTGCCAGCAGCCTTTATTACGAGCAGTACTTC. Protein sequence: CASSLYYEQYF.